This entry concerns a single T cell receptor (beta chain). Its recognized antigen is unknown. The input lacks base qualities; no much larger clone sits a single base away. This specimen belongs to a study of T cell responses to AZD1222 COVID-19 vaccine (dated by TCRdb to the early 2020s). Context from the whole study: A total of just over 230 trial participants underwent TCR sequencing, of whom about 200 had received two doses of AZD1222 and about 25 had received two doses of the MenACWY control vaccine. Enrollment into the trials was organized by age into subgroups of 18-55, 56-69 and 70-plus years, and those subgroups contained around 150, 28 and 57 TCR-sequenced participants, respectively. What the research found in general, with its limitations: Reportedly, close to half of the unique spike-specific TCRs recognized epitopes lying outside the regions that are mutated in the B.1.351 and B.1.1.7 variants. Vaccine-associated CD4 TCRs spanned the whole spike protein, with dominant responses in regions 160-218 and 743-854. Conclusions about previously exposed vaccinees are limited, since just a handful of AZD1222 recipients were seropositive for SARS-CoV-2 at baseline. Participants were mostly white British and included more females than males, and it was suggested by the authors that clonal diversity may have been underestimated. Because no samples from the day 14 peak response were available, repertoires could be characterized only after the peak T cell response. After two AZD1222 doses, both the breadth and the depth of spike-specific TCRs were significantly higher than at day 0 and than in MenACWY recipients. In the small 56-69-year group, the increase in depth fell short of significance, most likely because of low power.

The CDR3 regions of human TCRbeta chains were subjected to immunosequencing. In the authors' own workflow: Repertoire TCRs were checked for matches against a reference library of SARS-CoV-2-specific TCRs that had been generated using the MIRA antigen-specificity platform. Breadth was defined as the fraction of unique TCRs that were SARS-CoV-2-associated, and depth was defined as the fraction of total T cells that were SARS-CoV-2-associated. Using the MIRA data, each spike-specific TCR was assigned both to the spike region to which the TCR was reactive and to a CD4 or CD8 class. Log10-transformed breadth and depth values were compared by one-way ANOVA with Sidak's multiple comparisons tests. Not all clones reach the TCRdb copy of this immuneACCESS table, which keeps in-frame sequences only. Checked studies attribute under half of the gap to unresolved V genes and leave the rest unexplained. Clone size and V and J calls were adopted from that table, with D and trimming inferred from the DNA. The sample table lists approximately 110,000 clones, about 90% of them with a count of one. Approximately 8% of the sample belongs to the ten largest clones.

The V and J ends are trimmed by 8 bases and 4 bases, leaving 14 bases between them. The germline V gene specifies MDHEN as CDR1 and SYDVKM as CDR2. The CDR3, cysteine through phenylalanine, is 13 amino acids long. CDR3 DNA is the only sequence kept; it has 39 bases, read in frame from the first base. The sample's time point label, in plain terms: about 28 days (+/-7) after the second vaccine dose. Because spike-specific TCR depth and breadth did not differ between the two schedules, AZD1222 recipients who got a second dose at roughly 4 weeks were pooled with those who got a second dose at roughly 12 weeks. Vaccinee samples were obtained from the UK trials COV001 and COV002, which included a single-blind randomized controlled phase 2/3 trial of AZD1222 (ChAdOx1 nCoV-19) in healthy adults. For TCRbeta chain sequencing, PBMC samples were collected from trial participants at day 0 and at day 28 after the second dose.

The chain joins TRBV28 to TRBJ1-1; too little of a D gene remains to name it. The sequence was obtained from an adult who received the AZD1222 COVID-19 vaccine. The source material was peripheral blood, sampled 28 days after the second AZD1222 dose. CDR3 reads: CASHTPRGTEAFF. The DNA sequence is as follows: TGTGCCAGCCATACCCCGCGTGGCACTGAAGCTTTCTTT.